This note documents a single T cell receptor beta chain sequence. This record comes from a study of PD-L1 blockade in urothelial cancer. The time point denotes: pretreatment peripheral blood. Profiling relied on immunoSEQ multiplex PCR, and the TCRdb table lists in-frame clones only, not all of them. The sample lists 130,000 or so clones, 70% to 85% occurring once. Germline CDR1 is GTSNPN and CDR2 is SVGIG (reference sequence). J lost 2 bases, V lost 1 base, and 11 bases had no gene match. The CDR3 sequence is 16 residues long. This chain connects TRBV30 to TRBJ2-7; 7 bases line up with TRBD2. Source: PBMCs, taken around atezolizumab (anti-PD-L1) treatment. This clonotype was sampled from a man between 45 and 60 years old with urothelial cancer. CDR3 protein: CAWSALSGIRPYEQYF. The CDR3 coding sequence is TGTGCCTGGAGTGCACTAAGCGGGATCCGACCCTACGAGCAGTACTTC.